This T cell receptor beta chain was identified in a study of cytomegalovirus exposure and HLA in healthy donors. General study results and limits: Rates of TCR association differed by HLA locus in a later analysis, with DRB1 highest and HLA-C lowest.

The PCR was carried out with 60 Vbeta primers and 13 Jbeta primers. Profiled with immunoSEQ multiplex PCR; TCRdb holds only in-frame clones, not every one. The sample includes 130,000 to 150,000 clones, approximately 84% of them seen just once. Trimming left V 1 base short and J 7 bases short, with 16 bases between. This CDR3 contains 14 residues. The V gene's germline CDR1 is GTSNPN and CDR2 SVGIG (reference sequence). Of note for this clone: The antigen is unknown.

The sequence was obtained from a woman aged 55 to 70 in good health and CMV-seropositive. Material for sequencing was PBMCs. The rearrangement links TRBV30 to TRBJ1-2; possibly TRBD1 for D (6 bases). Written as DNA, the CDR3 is TGTGCCTGGAGTGCAGGGGTCCAAAGCGGTGGCTACACCTTC. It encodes CAWSAGVQSGGYTF.